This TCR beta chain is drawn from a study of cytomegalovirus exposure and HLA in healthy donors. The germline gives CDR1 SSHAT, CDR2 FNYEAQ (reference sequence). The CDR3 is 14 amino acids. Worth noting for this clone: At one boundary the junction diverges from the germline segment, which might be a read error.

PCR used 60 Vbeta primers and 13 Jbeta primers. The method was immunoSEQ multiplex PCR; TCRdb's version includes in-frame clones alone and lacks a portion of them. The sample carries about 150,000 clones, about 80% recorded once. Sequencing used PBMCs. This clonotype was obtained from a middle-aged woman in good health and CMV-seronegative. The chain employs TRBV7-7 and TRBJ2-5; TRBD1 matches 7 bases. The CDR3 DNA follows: TGTGCTAGCAGCCCCGCCGGGACAGAAGAGACCCAGTACTTC. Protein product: CASSPAGTEETQYF.